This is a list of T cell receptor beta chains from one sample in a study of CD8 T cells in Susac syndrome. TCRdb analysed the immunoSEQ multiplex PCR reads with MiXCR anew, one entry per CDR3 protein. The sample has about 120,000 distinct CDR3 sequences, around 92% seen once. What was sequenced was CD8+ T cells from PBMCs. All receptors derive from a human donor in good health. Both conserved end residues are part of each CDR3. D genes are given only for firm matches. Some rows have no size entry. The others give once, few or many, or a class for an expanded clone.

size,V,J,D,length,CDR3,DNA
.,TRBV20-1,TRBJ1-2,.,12,CSAGDSNYGYTF,TGCAGTGCAGGGGACTCAAACTATGGCTACACCTTC
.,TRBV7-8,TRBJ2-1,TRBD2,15,CASNPQGRGSDEQFF,TGTGCCAGCAACCCCCAAGGGAGGGGATCGGATGAGCAGTTCTTC
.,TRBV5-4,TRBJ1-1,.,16,CASSLRGRRVGTEAFF,TGTGCCAGCAGCTTGCGGGGCAGAAGAGTCGGCACTGAAGCTTTCTTT
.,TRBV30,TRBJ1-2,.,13,CAWRGQANYGYTF,TGTGCCTGGAGAGGGCAGGCGAACTATGGCTACACCTTC
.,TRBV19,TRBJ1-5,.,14,CASSTTEYNQPQHF,TGTGCCAGTAGTACGACAGAGTACAATCAGCCCCAGCATTTT
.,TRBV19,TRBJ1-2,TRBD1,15,CASSPRDRGNYGYTF,TGTGCCAGTAGTCCGCGGGACAGGGGCAACTATGGCTACACCTTC
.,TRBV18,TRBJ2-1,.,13,CASSPGIINEQFF,TGTGCCAGCTCACCCGGCATAATCAATGAGCAGTTCTTC
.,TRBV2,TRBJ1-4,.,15,CASSVRVPGNEKLFF,TGTGCCAGCAGTGTCCGGGTTCCGGGGAATGAAAAACTGTTTTTT
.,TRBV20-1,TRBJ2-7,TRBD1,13,CSAAMGQGYEQYF,TGCAGTGCGGCAATGGGACAGGGCTACGAGCAGTACTTC
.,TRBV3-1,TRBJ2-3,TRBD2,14,CASSSHSGADTQYF,TGTGCCAGCAGCTCCCATAGCGGGGCAGATACGCAGTATTTT
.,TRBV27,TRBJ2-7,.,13,CASSQNARVAGYF,TGTGCCAGCAGCCAAAACGCTCGGGTGGCAGGGTACTTC
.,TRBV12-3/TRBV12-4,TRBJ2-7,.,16,CASSLMEGTLRYEQYF,TGTGCCAGCAGTTTAATGGAGGGGACCCTAAGGTACGAGCAGTACTTC
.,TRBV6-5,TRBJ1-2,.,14,CASRTGEGAYGYTF,TGTGCCAGCAGAACAGGCGAGGGCGCCTATGGCTACACCTTC
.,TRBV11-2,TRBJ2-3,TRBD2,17,CASSLTSGGPSVDTQYF,TGTGCCAGCAGCTTGACTAGCGGGGGGCCCTCCGTAGATACGCAGTATTTT
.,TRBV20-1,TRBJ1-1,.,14,CSALRGQGDTEAFF,TGCAGTGCCCTCAGGGGCCAAGGGGACACTGAAGCTTTCTTT
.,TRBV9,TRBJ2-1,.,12,CASSGAAHEQFF,TGTGCCAGCTCCGGGGCGGCCCATGAGCAGTTCTTC
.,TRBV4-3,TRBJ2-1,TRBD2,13,CASSYAGVREQFF,TGCGCCAGCAGCTATGCGGGAGTGAGGGAGCAGTTCTTC
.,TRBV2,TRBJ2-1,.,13,CASSERGSNEQFF,TGTGCCAGCAGTGAACGGGGGAGTAATGAGCAGTTCTTC
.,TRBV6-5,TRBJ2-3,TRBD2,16,CASSYSTSGGIDTQYF,TGTGCCAGCAGTTACTCGACTAGCGGTGGAATTGATACGCAGTATTTT
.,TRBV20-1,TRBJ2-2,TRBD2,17,CSARGIAGGPIDGELFF,TGCAGTGCTAGAGGGATAGCGGGAGGTCCCATCGACGGGGAGCTGTTTTTT
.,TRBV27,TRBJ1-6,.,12,CASSTIGTPLHF,TGTGCCAGCAGTACGATAGGGACACCCCTCCACTTT
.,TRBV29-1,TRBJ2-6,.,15,CSVTHRESGANVLTF,TGCAGCGTGACACACAGGGAATCTGGGGCCAACGTCCTGACTTTC
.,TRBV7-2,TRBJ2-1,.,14,CASSPTGQSHEQFF,TGTGCCAGCAGCCCGACGGGGCAGTCGCATGAGCAGTTCTTC
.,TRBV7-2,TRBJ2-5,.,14,CASSLAPNAETQYF,TGTGCCAGCAGCTTAGCGCCCAACGCGGAGACCCAGTACTTC
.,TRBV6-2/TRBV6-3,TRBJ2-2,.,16,CASSYVGQRVTGELFF,TGTGCCAGCAGTTACGTCGGGCAGAGGGTGACCGGGGAGCTGTTTTTT
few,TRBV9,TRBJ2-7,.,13,CASSGGRGYEQYF,TGTGCCAGCAGCGGAGGACGGGGGTACGAGCAGTACTTC
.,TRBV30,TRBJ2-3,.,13,CAWRLSGADTQYF,TGTGCCTGGAGGTTGTCGGGGGCAGATACGCAGTATTTT
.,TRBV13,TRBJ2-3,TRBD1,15,CASSSAGQGKDTQYF,TGTGCCAGCAGCTCCGCCGGACAGGGGAAAGATACGCAGTATTTT
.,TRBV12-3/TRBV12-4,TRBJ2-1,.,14,CASFSSGSYNEQFF,TGTGCCAGCTTTTCCAGCGGTTCCTACAATGAGCAGTTCTTC
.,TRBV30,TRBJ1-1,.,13,CAWTSAGGTEAFF,TGTGCCTGGACCTCCGCAGGAGGCACTGAAGCTTTCTTT
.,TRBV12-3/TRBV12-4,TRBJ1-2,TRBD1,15,CASSSSGQEFFGYTF,TGTGCCAGCAGTTCATCCGGACAGGAGTTTTTCGGCTACACCTTC
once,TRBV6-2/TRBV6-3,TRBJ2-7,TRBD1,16,CASSSIWTGSSYEQYF,TGTGCCAGCAGCTCCATTTGGACAGGGAGCTCCTACGAGCAGTACTTC
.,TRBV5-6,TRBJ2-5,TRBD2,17,CASSPGLAGVGGETQYF,TGTGCCAGCAGCCCGGGACTAGCGGGAGTTGGAGGGGAGACCCAGTACTTC
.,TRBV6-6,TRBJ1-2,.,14,CASSPDRGVFGYTF,TGTGCCAGCAGCCCAGATAGGGGGGTCTTCGGCTACACCTTC
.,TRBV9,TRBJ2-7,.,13,CASSVNKGSEQYF,TGTGCCAGCAGCGTAAATAAAGGATCGGAGCAGTACTTC
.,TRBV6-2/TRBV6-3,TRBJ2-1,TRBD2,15,CASSTGTSGSHEQFF,TGTGCCAGCAGTACCGGGACTAGCGGGAGTCATGAGCAGTTCTTC
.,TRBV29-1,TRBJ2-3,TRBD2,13,CSVPGRETDTQYF,TGCAGCGTCCCCGGGCGGGAGACAGATACGCAGTATTTT
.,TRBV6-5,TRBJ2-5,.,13,CASSESFGETQYF,TGTGCCAGCAGCGAATCCTTCGGCGAGACCCAGTACTTC
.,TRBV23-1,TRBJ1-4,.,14,CASGRAATNEKLFF,TGCGCCAGCGGGAGGGCAGCAACTAATGAAAAACTGTTTTTT
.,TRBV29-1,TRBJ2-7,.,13,CSGRGGLEAEQYF,TGCAGCGGGAGAGGGGGTTTGGAGGCCGAGCAGTACTTC